A single sample gave rise to the 16 T cell receptor beta chains below, sequenced in a study of cytomegalovirus exposure and HLA in healthy donors. Researchers ran the PCR with 60 Vbeta and 13 Jbeta primers. Here immunoSEQ multiplex PCR was the method, and the copy in TCRdb shows in-frame clones only, minus some. In the table there are fewer than 250,000 clones, nearly 80% of which are singletons. The sample was PBMCs. These receptors were obtained from a male donor in good health and CMV-seronegative.

The chain uses TRBV28 and TRBJ2-1; D is unclear. CDR1 and CDR2 (germline): MDHEN, SYDVKM. The CDR3 totals 12 residues. The V and J ends lost 3 bases and 9 bases respectively, with 9 bases between them. This CDR3 reads CASSLGASEQFF. Here the CDR3 DNA reads TGTGCCAGCAGTTTGGGCGCAAGTGAGCAGTTCTTC.

This clone was picked up a small number of times. The chain joins TRBV4-2 to TRBJ1-5, with D possibly matching TRBD1 (6 bases). Germline CDR1 LGHNA, CDR2 YNFKEQ. V lost 1 base and J 1 base, leaving 8 bases between the germline ends. The CDR3 consists of 15 residues. CDR3 nucleotide sequence: TGTGCCAGCAGCCAAGCTACAGGGAGCAATCAGCCCCAGCATTTT. Its translation: CASSQATGSNQPQHF.

The chain couples TRBV5-6 to TRBJ1-6; 10 nucleotides align to TRBD1. The CDR3 is made up of 17 amino acids. The germline CDR1 and CDR2 sequences are SGHDT and YYEEEE. Trimming at V came to 4 bases and at J to 5 bases, leaving 9 bases not matched to a gene. CDR3 loop: CASSLDRGRDNNSPLHF. CDR3 coding DNA: TGTGCCAGCAGCCTGGACAGGGGGAGGGATAATAATTCACCCCTCCACTTT.

The V call is TRBV18, the J call TRBJ2-1; TRBD1 aligns across 9 bases. This CDR3 spans 13 amino acids. The V gene end was trimmed by 3 bases and the J gene end by 7 bases; junction bases not matched to a gene: 1. Germline lookup yields CDR1 KGHSH and CDR2 LQKENI. The CDR3 loop reads CASSPGQGNEQFF. CDR3 DNA sequence: TGTGCCAGCTCACCCGGACAGGGGAATGAGCAGTTCTTC.

In this sample, this clone turned up once. V is TRBV7-2 and J is TRBJ2-1; TRBD1 aligns across 7 bases. Per the germline V gene, CDR1 is SGHTA and CDR2 is FQGNSA. The J segment lost 6 bases and the V segment lost 2 bases, leaving 7 bases of the junction unmatched. The CDR3 contains 15 residues. CDR3 bases: TGTGCCAGCAGCTTATTCCAGGGGGATCTCAATGAGCAGTTCTTC. This gives the protein CASSLFQGDLNEQFF. The whole variable domain, filled in from reference TRBV7-2 and TRBJ2-1, reads GAGVSQSPSNKVTEKGKDVELRCDPISGHTALYWYRQSLGQGLEFLIYFQGNSAPDKSGLPSDRFSAERTGGSVSTLTIQRTQQEDSAVYLCASSLFQGDLNEQFFGPGTRLTVL.

V usage is TRBV28 and J usage is TRBJ2-7, with 7 bases fitting TRBD1. There are 16 residues in the CDR3. Germline V gene sequence: CDR1 MDHEN, CDR2 SYDVKM. Trimming cost V 2 bases and J 3 bases; bases outside gene matches: 10. The CDR3, as DNA: TGTGCCAGCAGTTTACCCCGGACAGGATTGGGCTACGAGCAGTACTTC. Protein sequence: CASSLPRTGLGYEQYF. Full variable domain (rest looked up from reference TRBV28 and TRBJ2-7): DVKVTQSSRYLVKRTGEKVFLECVQDMDHENMFWYRQDPGLGLRLIYFSYDVKMKEKGDIPEGYSVSREKKERFSLILESASTNQTSMYLCASSLPRTGLGYEQYFGPGTRLTVT.

This chain links TRBV27 with TRBJ2-3, with TRBD1 as a possible D gene (6 bases). CDR1 is MNHEY and CDR2 is SMNVEV in the germline V gene (reference sequence). V shed 0 bases and J shed 2 bases, with 12 bases lying between them. The CDR3 loop spans 16 amino acids. The CDR3 nucleotides are TGTGCCAGCAGTTTATCGGTCAGGGGATCCACAGATACGCAGTATTTT. Translating it yields CASSLSVRGSTDTQYF.

This chain joins TRBV29-1 and TRBJ1-5; D is unresolved. The CDR3 is 12 amino acids. Germline CDR1 SQVTM, CDR2 ANQGSEA. V lost 5 bases to trimming and J lost 2 bases, with 7 bases between them. The CDR3 here is CSVTQGNQPQHF. CDR3 nucleotides: TGCAGCGTTACGCAGGGCAATCAGCCCCAGCATTTT.

The V call is TRBV28, the J call TRBJ1-2; D is uncertain. This CDR3 comprises 12 residues. CDR1 is MDHEN, CDR2 SYDVKM, per germline. V lost 4 bases and J 8 bases, leaving 11 bases between the germline ends. The CDR3 sequence is CASSSPRGGYTF. The DNA for the CDR3 is TGTGCCAGCAGTTCACCCCGAGGCGGCTACACCTTC.

The chain combines TRBV7-2 with TRBJ2-2; TRBD1 matches 9 bases. In germline, CDR1 is SGHTA, CDR2 FQGNSA. With 1 base clipped from V and 0 bases from J, the junction kept 3 bases outside the gene matches. The length of the CDR3 is 17 residues. The CDR3 nucleotides read TGTGCCAGCAGCTTAGTACAGGGGGCAGCGAACACCGGGGAGCTGTTTTTT. Residues: CASSLVQGAANTGELFF.

The genes are TRBV15 and TRBJ2-5; D is unresolved. Trimming left V 0 bases short and J 11 bases short, with 10 bases between. The germline gives CDR1 LNHNV, CDR2 YYDKDF (reference sequence). This CDR3 region has 12 residues. The CDR3 region has the DNA TGTGCCACCAGCAGAGATACACCCCATCAGTACTTC. Its protein product is CATSRDTPHQYF. Supplemented by reference TRBV15 and TRBJ2-5, the full variable domain reads DAMVIQNPRYQVTQFGKPVTLSCSQTLNHNVMYWYQQKSSQAPKLLFHYYDKDFNNEADTPDNFQSRRPNTSFCFLDIRSPGLGDTAMYLCATSRDTPHQYFGPGTRLLVL.

V usage is TRBV7-6 and J usage is TRBJ2-7; 8 bases agree with TRBD2. J gave up 2 bases and V 5 bases, and 11 bases lay outside the gene matches. Germline lookup yields CDR1 SGHVS and CDR2 FNYEAQ. The CDR3 has 16 amino acids. The CDR3 DNA follows: TGTGCCAGCAGCCTCGGGAGGGGGGCTCAGACCTACGAGCAGTACTTC. Translation: CASSLGRGAQTYEQYF.

The chain carries TRBV9 and TRBJ1-5; D not certain. The CDR3 has 13 amino acids. The germline gives CDR1 SGDLS, CDR2 YYNGEE. V shed 4 bases and J shed 6 bases, with 11 bases lying between them. The CDR3 coding sequence is TGTGCCAGCAGCCAAGAGGGAGTTCAGCCCCAGCATTTT. Protein sequence: CASSQEGVQPQHF.

This clone has more than one count but fewer than ten. The chain employs TRBV10-3 and TRBJ2-1, with 11 bases fitting TRBD2. The CDR3 has 17 amino acids. The junction had 13 bases not matched to a gene; V was cut back by 3 bases and J by 9 bases. CDR1 is ENHRY and CDR2 is SYGVKD in the germline V gene. CDR3 in amino acids: CAISERTSGSFVSEQFF. The CDR3 DNA reads TGTGCCATCAGTGAACGAACTAGCGGGAGCTTCGTCTCTGAGCAGTTCTTC.

This sequence joins TRBV5-5 and TRBJ1-5; the D is unclear. Germline V gene sequence: CDR1 SGHKS, CDR2 YYEKEE (reference sequence). Trimming took off 3 bases at V and 1 base at J, with 11 bases between the two ends. This CDR3 has 15 amino acids. CDR3 region: CASSSHATSNQPQHF. The CDR3 DNA reads as TGTGCCAGCAGCTCCCACGCCACAAGCAATCAGCCCCAGCATTTT.

This chain uses TRBV11-2 with TRBJ2-5; weak D call: TRBD2 (6 bases). Trimming pared 1 base from V and 5 bases from J, leaving 17 bases between. The CDR3 has 16 residues. The V gene's germline CDR1 is SGHAT and CDR2 FQNNGV. CDR3 sequence (DNA): TGTGCCAGCAGCTTAGTCACCAGGGATGGGGGGGAGACCCAGTACTTC. This translates into CASSLVTRDGGETQYF.